This T cell receptor (beta chain) was recorded in a study of cytomegalovirus exposure and HLA in healthy donors. The germline CDR1 and CDR2 sequences are LNHDA and SQIVND (reference sequence). The CDR3 consists of 15 residues. J was trimmed by 6 bases and V by 6 bases; bases with no gene match: 12. Vbeta (60) and Jbeta (13) primers were used in the PCR. Using immunoSEQ multiplex PCR, the repertoire was profiled, and TCRdb retains in-frame clones only, with some absent. This sample has around 200,000 clones, with around 85% found just once. The sequencing sample was made of PBMCs. This sequence was found in a woman aged 45-65 years in good health and CMV-seronegative. This chain connects TRBV19 to TRBJ2-3; 7 nucleotides line up with TRBD1. The CDR3 nucleotides read TGTGCCAGTAGAAATGAAGGGGGCAGATCCGATACGCAGTATTTT. Its translation is CASRNEGGRSDTQYF.